This T cell receptor (beta chain) originates from a study of cytomegalovirus exposure and HLA in healthy donors (dated by TCRdb to the late 2010s). With respect to the entire study: According to an earlier analysis of a few hundred of the donors, 150 million to 200 million T cells yielded 117 million unique TCR beta sequences and 250 to 350 Gb of sequence data. Rather than drawing on any new phenotypic data, the later analysis identified candidate immune exposures from TCR beta sequences and the way those sequences occurred across donors. All discovery cohort repertoires had been generated using a single sequencing platform. Typing coverage differed by locus: A, B, C, DRB1 and DQB1 were typed in about 629-640 donors, DQA1 in about 510, DPA1 in 600 to 610, and DPB1 in just under 480. Using immunosequencing, the study profiled T cell repertoires from about 620 subjects and related those repertoires to cytomegalovirus serostatus. The aim of the study was to test whether cataloging public T cell receptors could identify signatures of past pathogen exposure. Among the approximately 420 genotyped donors, around 81% belonged to the genetic ancestry cluster associated with self-reported Caucasian donors. A later genetic analysis used genome-wide SNP genotypes for about 55% of the 666 donors, treating that subset as a discovery cohort. Donor age, sex, ethnicity and CMV serostatus were compiled alongside the repertoire data. Class I and class II HLA loci were covered by the typing at four-digit resolution. Because of strong linkage in the cohort, roughly five DR-DQ haplotypes were treated as single units for association and clustering. A separate validation cohort of roughly 120 different subjects was used in addition to the 666-subject first cohort. The study combined high-throughput TCR immunosequencing, statistical association of individual TCRs with disease status, and machine learning to predict cytomegalovirus infection status. In an earlier analysis of roughly 580 of the donors, high-throughput TCR beta sequencing was used to judge whether each TCR beta V gene segment behaved as functional or pseudogenic. On average, 235,054 unique TCR beta nucleotide sequences were sequenced per donor among fewer than 500 genotyped donors of the cohort, with roughly 19% of those sequences being non-productive. An early release that covered 500 to 800 HLA-typed donors contained approximately 320 gigabases of sequencing data and approximately 85 million unique TCR sequences. A later analysis re-analyzed previously published TCR beta repertoires from hundreds of donors and added high-resolution HLA genotyping to study TCR occurrence patterns. General study outcomes and caveats: In an earlier analysis of fewer than 750 of the donors, most TCR beta V segments were observed in productive rearrangements about 87% or about 30% of the time, broadly matching IMGT annotations. Linkage disequilibrium might explain the correlated functional status among segregating V segments, but an unknown experimental factor could not be excluded. A cluster of highly shared sequence variants was judged likely to be a technical artifact of the sequencing pipeline. The 87-base-pair reads could not distinguish some IMGT-functional V segments, including TRBV6-2 and TRBV6-3, so those segments were excluded. According to a later analysis, most CMV-associated TCR beta chains appeared to be HLA-restricted, and the HLA associations seemed to be driven largely by CMV exposure. The presence/absence analyses assumed that sequencing depth was roughly uniform across donors, and that assumption may not be true. In a later analysis, HLA-associated TCR beta chains showed more clonal expansion and lower generation probabilities than non-associated chains that were equally common. The classifier was reported to diagnose cytomegalovirus status with high specificity and sensitivity in both the original cohort and the validation cohort. In a later analysis, TCR association rates were found to vary across HLA loci, with the most associated TCRs seen for DRB1 alleles and the fewest for HLA-C alleles. When HLA alleles, especially DR and DQ, strongly co-occurred, TCR associations were difficult to assign to individual alleles. While some public TCRs were present in many individuals, most TCR sequences turned up only very rarely across donors. A later genetic analysis associated a missense DCLRE1C variant with V-gene and J-gene trimming of TCR beta chains, and an independent cohort replicated the association. The earlier analysis of some 560 of the donors excluded 15 to 20 rarely observed V segments, including chromosome 9 orphons, because counts were too low. According to a later genetic analysis, donors in an Asian-associated ancestry cluster had fewer N-insertions in productive TCRs than the roughly 660-donor mean. In this cohort, only TCR beta chains were sequenced, and detectable features were limited by the absence of alpha or paired-chain data. In a later analysis, several top co-occurrence clusters were reported to appear linked to parvovirus B19, influenza, CMV and Epstein-Barr virus. According to the authors, the approach could potentially be generalized to other disease states and immunological phenotypes. A further reported finding was that TCR beta sequences accurately predicted the HLA-A and HLA-B alleles for most subjects in the first cohort. In a later analysis, some 18,000 TCR beta sequences were associated with specific HLA alleles at a false discovery rate of 0.05. Because HLA typing was unavailable for some donors at each locus, only the typed subset was used in association tests. The only immune exposure information available for the cohort was CMV serostatus. Three of the identified cytomegalovirus-associated TCR beta chains were confirmed in vitro to be specific for cytomegalovirus antigens. A total of 150 or so TCR beta chains were listed by the study as associated with cytomegalovirus.

The cohort comprised 666 healthy bone marrow donors. At the time of sampling, all cohort members were nominally healthy, though unrecorded immune exposures were likely present. The donor was CMV seronegative and was included in the group of a few hundred seronegative cohort members. Each donor provided a peripheral blood sample, and peripheral blood mononuclear cells were used for TCR beta sequencing. Genomic DNA extraction from the blood cell samples was performed with the Qiagen DNeasy Blood Extraction Kit. As for this clone: What this receptor recognizes is not known. No much larger clone is present one base from it, and per-base qualities are unavailable.

The library came from the immunoSEQ multiplex PCR assay. For the multiplex PCR, a mixture combining 60 forward primers for TCR Vbeta segments and 13 reverse primers for TCR Jbeta segments was used. Amplification of the CDR3 region of rearranged TCR beta genes was performed with a multiplex PCR assay on genomic DNA. On the Illumina HiSeq System, the amplified TCR beta libraries were sequenced as 87-base-pair reads. The source study handled its data this way. Across the 670 or so repertoires, a later analysis counted 80 million or so unique TCR beta chains, roughly 11 million of which were shared by at least two donors. To remove PCR and sequencing errors, raw reads were error-corrected and collapsed into unique sequences using a nearest-neighbor algorithm that merged closely related sequences. Alignment of CDR3 sequences to IMGT reference sequences was used to assign V, D and J gene segments. For a sequence to be retained, a match of at least six nucleotides was required to both a V gene segment and a J gene segment. A rearrangement was called productive if the CDR3 had no stop codons and remained in frame with V and J, and every other rearrangement was called non-productive. Following IMGT convention, CDR3 was defined as the stretch from the second conserved V-encoded cysteine up to the conserved J-encoded phenylalanine. Sequences without an unambiguous match to a single V gene segment were excluded from the earlier analysis of about 600 of the donors. An earlier analysis of a few hundred of the donors classified V segments as functional when productive rearrangements were above 56.7% and as segregating when the standard deviation between donors was above 5%. A statistical classification framework was built to diagnose cytomegalovirus status from the catalog of TCR beta chain sequences. In a later analysis, V and J genes were assigned by comparing TCR nucleotide sequences against IMGT/GENE-DB human TR gene sequences. Using the TCRdist pipeline, a later analysis assigned CDR3 sequences along with most-parsimonious VDJ recombination scenarios. In a later analysis, every TCR beta chain was defined by the combination of its CDR3 amino acid sequence and its V-gene family, and reads without a unique V-gene family were dropped. As a way to deal with suspected cross-contamination and a sequencing artifact, a later analysis dropped hundreds of nucleotide sequences that were highly shared and had low generation probability. In a later analysis, a clonal expansion index was calculated for each public chain from normalized within-repertoire ranks of inferred template counts. In a later analysis, generation probabilities were computed with a VDJ recombination model fitted to out-of-frame rearrangements, and the resulting probabilities were checked against IGoR. Hypergeometric tests were used in a later analysis to score TCR-TCR, TCR-HLA and TCR-CMV co-occurrence, with a repertoire-size bias correction applied to the TCR pairs. In a later analysis, false discovery rates were estimated by permuting HLA or CMV assignments 20 times. A later analysis grouped co-occurring TCRs with DBSCAN, adding TCRdist sequence similarity when clustering within HLA-allele-positive subsets. Repertoires with fewer than 30,000 or more than 120,000 public chains were left out of co-occurrence clustering, as were a handful of repertoires with anomalous nucleotide sharing. TCRdb mirrors the immuneACCESS table, restricted to in-frame sequences. Some clones are absent from its copies; in checked studies, under half trace to an unresolved V gene, and the reason for the others is unknown. V, J and clone size were drawn from that table, and D and trimming were deduced from the DNA. The sample records over 150,000 clones, approximately 74% of which are singletons. The ten largest make up around 2.8% of the sample.

The cysteine opens and the phenylalanine closes a CDR3 of 16 amino acids. The retained sequence is limited to the CDR3, 48 bases, with the frame set at the first base. Based on the germline V gene (reference sequence), the CDR1 and CDR2 sequences are LNHDA and SQIVND. Cut back by 5 bases and 3 bases, the V and J ends lie 17 bases apart. In this chain, TRBV19 is recombined with TRBJ1-5, with a weak D call of TRBD1 (5 bases match). Sequencing input: PBMCs. The receptor was derived from a man aged 18-30 years in good health and CMV-seronegative. The CDR3 amino acid sequence is: CASSSPGGGVNQPQHF. The DNA sequence is as follows: TGTGCCAGTAGTTCCCCCGGGGGAGGAGTCAATCAGCCCCAGCATTTT.